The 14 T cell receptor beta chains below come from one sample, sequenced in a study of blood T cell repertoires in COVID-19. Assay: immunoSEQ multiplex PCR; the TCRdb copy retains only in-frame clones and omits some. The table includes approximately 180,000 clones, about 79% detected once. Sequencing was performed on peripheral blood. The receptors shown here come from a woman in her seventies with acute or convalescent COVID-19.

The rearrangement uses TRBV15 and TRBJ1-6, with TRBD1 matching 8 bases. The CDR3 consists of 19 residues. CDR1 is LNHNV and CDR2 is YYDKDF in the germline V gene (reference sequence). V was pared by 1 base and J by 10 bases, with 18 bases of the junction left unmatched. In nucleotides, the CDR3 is TGTGCCACCAGCAGAGGGGGACCCGGCCTCCGGGACAGGATATCACCCCTCCACTTT. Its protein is CATSRGGPGLRDRISPLHF.

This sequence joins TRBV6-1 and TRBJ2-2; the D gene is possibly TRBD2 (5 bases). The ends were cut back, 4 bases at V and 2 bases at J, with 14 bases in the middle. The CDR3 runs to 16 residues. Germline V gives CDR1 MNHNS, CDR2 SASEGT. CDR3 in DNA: TGTGCCAGCAGTGCTGACTATCTGGGAAACACCGGGGAGCTGTTTTTT. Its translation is CASSADYLGNTGELFF.

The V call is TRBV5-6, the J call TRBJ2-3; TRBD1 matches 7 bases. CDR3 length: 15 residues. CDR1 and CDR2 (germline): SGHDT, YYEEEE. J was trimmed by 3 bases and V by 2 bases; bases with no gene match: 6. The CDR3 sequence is CASSLIGRGTDTQYF. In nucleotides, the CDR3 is TGTGCCAGCAGCTTAATCGGCAGGGGGACAGATACGCAGTATTTT.

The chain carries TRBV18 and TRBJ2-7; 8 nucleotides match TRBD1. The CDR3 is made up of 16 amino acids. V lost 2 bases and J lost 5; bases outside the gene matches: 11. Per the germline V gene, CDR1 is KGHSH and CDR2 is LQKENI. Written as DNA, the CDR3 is TGTGCCAGCTCACCAAGGCCAGGGGGCGGGTGGGACGAGCAGTACTTC. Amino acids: CASSPRPGGGWDEQYF.

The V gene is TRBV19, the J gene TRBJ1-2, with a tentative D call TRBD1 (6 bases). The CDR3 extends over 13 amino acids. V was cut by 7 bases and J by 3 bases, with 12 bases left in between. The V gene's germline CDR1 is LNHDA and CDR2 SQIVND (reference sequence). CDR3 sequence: CASTNQGYYGYTF. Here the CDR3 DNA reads TGTGCCAGTACCAACCAGGGGTACTATGGCTACACCTTC.

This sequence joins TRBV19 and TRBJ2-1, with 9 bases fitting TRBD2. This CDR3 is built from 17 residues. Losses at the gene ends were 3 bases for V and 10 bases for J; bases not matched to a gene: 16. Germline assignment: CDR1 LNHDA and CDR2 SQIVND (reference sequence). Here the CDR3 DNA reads TGTGCCAGTAGTATCGTTCTCGCGGGAGGGCTACGGCGAGAGCAGTTCTTC. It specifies CASSIVLAGGLRREQFF.

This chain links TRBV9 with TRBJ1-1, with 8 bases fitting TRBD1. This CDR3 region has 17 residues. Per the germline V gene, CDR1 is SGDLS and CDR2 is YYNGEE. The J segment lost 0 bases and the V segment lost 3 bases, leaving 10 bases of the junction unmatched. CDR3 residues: CASSAGDRGRMNTEAFF. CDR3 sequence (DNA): TGTGCCAGCAGCGCTGGTGACAGGGGCCGGATGAACACTGAAGCTTTCTTT.

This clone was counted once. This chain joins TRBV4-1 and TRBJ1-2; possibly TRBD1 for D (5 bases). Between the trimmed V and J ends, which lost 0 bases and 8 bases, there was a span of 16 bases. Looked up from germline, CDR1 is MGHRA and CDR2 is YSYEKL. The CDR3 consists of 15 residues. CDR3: CASSQDTGGTGGYTF. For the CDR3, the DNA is TGCGCCAGCAGCCAAGACACGGGGGGTACTGGGGGCTACACCTTC.

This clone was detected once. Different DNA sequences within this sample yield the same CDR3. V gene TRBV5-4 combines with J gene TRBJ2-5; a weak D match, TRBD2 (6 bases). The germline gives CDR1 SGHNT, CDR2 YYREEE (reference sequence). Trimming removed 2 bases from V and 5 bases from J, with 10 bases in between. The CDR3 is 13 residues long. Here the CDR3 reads CASSLAGGETQYF. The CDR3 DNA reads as TGTGCCAGCAGCTTAGCGGGCGGGGAGACCCAGTACTTC.

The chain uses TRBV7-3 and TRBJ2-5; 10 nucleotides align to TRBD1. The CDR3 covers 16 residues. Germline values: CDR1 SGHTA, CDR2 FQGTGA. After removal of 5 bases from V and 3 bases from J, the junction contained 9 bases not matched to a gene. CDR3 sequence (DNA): TGTGCCAGCAGCGAACCCGGGACAGGGGACGAAGAGACCCAGTACTTC. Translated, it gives CASSEPGTGDEETQYF.

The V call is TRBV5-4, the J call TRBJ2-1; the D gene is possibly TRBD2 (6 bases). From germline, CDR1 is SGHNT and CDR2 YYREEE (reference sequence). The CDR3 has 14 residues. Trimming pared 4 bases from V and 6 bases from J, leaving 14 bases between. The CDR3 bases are TGTGCCAGCAGCGGAAGGGACTCGATCAATGAGCAGTTCTTC. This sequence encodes CASSGRDSINEQFF. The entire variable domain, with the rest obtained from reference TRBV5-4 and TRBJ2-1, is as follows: ETGVTQSPTHLIKTRGQQVTLRCSSQSGHNTVSWYQQALGQGPQFIFQYYREEENGRGNFPPRFSGLQFPNYSSELNVNALELDDSALYLCASSGRDSINEQFFGPGTRLTVL.

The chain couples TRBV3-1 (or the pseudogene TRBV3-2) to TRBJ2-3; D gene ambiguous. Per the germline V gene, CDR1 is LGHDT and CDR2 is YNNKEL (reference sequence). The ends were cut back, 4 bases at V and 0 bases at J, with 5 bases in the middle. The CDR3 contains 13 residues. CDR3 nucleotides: TGTGCCAGCAGCCTTTATAGCACAGATACGCAGTATTTT. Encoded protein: CASSLYSTDTQYF.

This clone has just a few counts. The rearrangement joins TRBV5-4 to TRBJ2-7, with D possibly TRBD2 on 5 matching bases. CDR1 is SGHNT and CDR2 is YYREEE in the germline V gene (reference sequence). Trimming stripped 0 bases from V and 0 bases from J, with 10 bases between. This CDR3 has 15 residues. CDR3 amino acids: CASSLDGVISYEQYF. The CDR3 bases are TGTGCCAGCAGCTTGGACGGGGTGATCTCCTACGAGCAGTACTTC.

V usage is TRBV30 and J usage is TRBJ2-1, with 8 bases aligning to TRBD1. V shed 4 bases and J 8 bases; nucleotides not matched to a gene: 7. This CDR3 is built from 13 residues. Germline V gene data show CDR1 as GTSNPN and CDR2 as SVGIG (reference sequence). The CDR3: CAWNTGGSDEQFF. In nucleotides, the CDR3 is TGTGCCTGGAACACAGGGGGGAGCGATGAGCAGTTCTTC.